This TCR beta chain stems from a study of CD8 T cells in Susac syndrome. CDR3 length: 17 amino acids. Trimming removed 4 bases from V and 2 bases from J, with 19 bases in between. Germline V gene sequence: CDR1 SGHVS, CDR2 FQNEAQ. A quantity of about 0.5 to 1 ug RNA underwent reverse transcription using random hexamers. TCRdb used MiXCR to reprocess the immunoSEQ multiplex PCR reads, holding one entry per CDR3 protein. The table records around 220,000 distinct CDR3 sequences, 80% to 95% of them present only once. The sequence was obtained from a human donor with multiple sclerosis. The sample consisted of CD8+ T cells from PBMCs. The chain recombines TRBV7-8 with TRBJ2-3; D is possibly TRBD1 (6 bases). The CDR3 DNA sequence: TGTGCCAGCAGCTCCAAGGGTGGGACAAGCCCCACAGATACGCAGTATTTT. Amino acid sequence: CASSSKGGTSPTDTQYF.